The 9 T cell receptor beta chains below were found in one sample sequenced in a study of blood T cell repertoires in COVID-19. The repertoire was sequenced with immunoSEQ multiplex PCR; TCRdb's copy has only in-frame clones and lacks some. This table has 70,000 to 80,000 clones, about 80% appearing once. The sequenced material came from peripheral blood. These receptors were obtained from a human donor in a cohort sampled during active COVID-19.

CDR3 in amino acids: CEKPGQGATEAFF. The CDR3 DNA follows: TGCGAAAAACCGGGACAGGGGGCCACTGAAGCTTTCTTT. The chain joins TRBV5-1 to TRBJ1-1, with 12 bases lining up with TRBD1. Germline V gene lookup returns CDR1 SGHRS and CDR2 YFSETQ. The CDR3 covers 13 residues.

The V gene is TRBV19, the J gene TRBJ1-1; 7 bases match TRBD1. The CDR3 runs to 15 residues. Germline trimming cut 7 bases from V and 1 base from J; bases unmatched to any gene: 9. Germline loops: CDR1 LNHDA, CDR2 SQIVND (reference sequence). The CDR3 nucleotides read TGTGCCAGTACCTCGACAGGGATTGGGAACACTGAAGCTTTCTTT. It yields the protein CASTSTGIGNTEAFF.

The J gene is TRBJ2-5, the V gene TRBV7-2; no clear D. This CDR3 is built from 12 residues. CDR1 is SGHTA, CDR2 FQGNSA, per germline. V lost 2 bases and J 3 bases, leaving 4 bases between the germline ends. The CDR3 protein is CASSLTKETQYF. For the CDR3, the DNA is TGTGCCAGCAGCTTAACAAAAGAGACCCAGTACTTC.

The rearrangement uses TRBV15 and TRBJ2-1; the match to TRBD2 covers 10 bases. Germline V gene lookup returns CDR1 LNHNV and CDR2 YYDKDF (reference sequence). V dropped 1 base and J dropped 6; count of bases not matched to a gene: 0. The CDR3 covers 14 residues. CDR3 loop: CATSRGTSGNEQFF. In DNA, the CDR3 is TGTGCCACCAGCAGAGGGACTAGCGGCAATGAGCAGTTCTTC.

The V and J genes are TRBV29-1 and TRBJ2-7; D is perhaps TRBD2 (5 bases). The CDR3 is made up of 14 amino acids. The germline CDR1 and CDR2 sequences are SQVTM and ANQGSEA. With 3 bases removed from V and 1 base from J, the gap between germline ends came to 13 bases. For the CDR3, the DNA is TGCAGCGTTGATGAGTCTAGCCCTTCCTACGAGCAGTACTTC. It translates to CSVDESSPSYEQYF.

The V and J genes are TRBV3-1 (or the pseudogene TRBV3-2) and TRBJ2-7, with TRBD2 matching 7 bases. Trimming took 1 base from V and 6 from J; bases not matched to a gene: 0. The CDR3 has 12 residues. Germline CDR1 LGHDT, CDR2 YNNKEL (reference sequence). In DNA form, the CDR3 reads TGTGCCAGCAGCCAAGCGGGGGGCGAGCAGTACTTC. Its translation is CASSQAGGEQYF.

The chain carries TRBV5-1 and TRBJ1-3; TRBD1 is a possible D gene (6 bases). The CDR3 spans 15 residues. The ends were cut back, 3 bases at V and 0 bases at J, with 10 bases in the middle. The germline V gene encodes CDR1 SGHRS and CDR2 YFSETQ. The CDR3 protein is CASSSDRNSGNTIYF. The DNA for the CDR3 is TGCGCCAGCAGCTCAGACAGGAACTCTGGAAACACCATATATTTT.

The V call is TRBV18, the J call TRBJ2-5, with 10 nucleotides matching TRBD1. The CDR3 runs to 16 residues. Losses at the gene ends were 4 bases for V and 5 bases for J; bases not matched to a gene: 10. The germline V gene encodes CDR1 KGHSH and CDR2 LQKENI. The CDR3 is CASSQFGQGEYETQYF. CDR3 sequence (DNA): TGTGCCAGCTCACAGTTTGGACAGGGGGAATACGAGACCCAGTACTTC.

This clone appeared once. The rearrangement joins TRBV5-5 to TRBJ1-6; no definite D call. In germline, CDR1 is SGHKS, CDR2 YYEKEE (reference sequence). CDR3 size: 15 residues. V shed 2 bases and J shed 4 bases, with 10 bases lying between them. CDR3 loop: CASSFVADYNSPLHF. Here the CDR3 DNA reads TGTGCCAGCAGCTTCGTGGCAGATTATAATTCACCCCTCCACTTT. Using reference TRBV5-5 and TRBJ1-6 for the parts outside the CDR3, the full variable domain is DAGVTQSPTHLIKTRGQQVTLRCSPISGHKSVSWYQQVLGQGPQFIFQYYEKEERGRGNFPDRFSARQFPNYSSELNVNALLLGDSALYLCASSFVADYNSPLHFGNGTRLTVT.